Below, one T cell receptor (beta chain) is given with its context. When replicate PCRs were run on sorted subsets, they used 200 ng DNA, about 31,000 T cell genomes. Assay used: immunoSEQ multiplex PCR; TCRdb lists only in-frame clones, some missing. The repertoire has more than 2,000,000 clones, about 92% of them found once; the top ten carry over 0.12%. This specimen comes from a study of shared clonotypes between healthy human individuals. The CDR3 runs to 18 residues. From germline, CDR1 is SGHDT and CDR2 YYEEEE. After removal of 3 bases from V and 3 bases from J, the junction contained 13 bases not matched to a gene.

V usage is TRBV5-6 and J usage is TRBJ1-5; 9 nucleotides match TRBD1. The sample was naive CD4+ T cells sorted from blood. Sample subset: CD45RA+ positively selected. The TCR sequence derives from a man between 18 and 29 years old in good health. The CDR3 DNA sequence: TGTGCCAGCAGCTCTCGATTACAGGGGGCGTTATACAATCAGCCCCAGCATTTT. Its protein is CASSSRLQGALYNQPQHF.